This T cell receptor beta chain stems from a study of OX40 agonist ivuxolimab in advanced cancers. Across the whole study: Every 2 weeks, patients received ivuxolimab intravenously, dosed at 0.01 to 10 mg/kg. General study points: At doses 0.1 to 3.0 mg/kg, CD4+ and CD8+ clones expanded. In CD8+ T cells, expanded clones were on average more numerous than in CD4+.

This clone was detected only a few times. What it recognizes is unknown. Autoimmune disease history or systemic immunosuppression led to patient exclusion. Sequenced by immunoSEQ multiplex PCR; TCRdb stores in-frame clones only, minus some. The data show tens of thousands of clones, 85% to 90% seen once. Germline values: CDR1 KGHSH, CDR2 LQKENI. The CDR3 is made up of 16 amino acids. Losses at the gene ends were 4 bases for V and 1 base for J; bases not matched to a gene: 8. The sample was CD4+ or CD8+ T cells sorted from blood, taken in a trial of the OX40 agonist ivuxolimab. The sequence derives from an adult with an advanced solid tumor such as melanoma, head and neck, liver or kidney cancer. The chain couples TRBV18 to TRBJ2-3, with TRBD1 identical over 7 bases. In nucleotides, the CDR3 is TGTGCCAGCTCACAAATACAGGGGAAGGGCACAGATACGCAGTATTTT. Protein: CASSQIQGKGTDTQYF.